The 23 T cell receptor beta chains reported below all come from one sample, sequenced in a study of control samples from healthy donors and cancer patients. Data came from immunoSEQ multiplex PCR; TCRdb stores just in-frame clones and leaves some out. The data hold 60,000 or so clones, with about 96% observed a single time. Material for sequencing was blood. These TCRs come from a woman aged 18 to 35 in good health.

In its sample, this clone was seen a few times. The rearrangement joins TRBV15 to TRBJ2-3; TRBD2 matches 13 bases. The ends lost 8 bases at V and 5 bases at J; junction bases unmatched: 10. The germline V gene encodes CDR1 LNHNV and CDR2 YYDKDF (reference sequence). The CDR3 loop spans 16 amino acids. The CDR3 loop reads CATSGGTSGEIDTQYF. The CDR3 DNA is TGTGCCACCTCAGGGGGGACTAGCGGGGAAATAGATACGCAGTATTTT.

This chain joins TRBV14 and TRBJ1-1; maybe TRBD1 (5 bases). CDR1 is SGHDN and CDR2 is FVKESK in the germline V gene. Trimming pared 4 bases from V and 10 bases from J, leaving 25 bases between. CDR3 size: 16 residues. CDR3 sequence (DNA): TGTGCCAGCAGCCCCGAGCCAGGGAAGCTCTTTTTCGGAGCTTTCTTT. This encodes CASSPEPGKLFFGAFF. Filled out from reference TRBV14 and TRBJ1-1, the complete variable domain reads EAGVTQFPSHSVIEKGQTVTLRCDPISGHDNLYWYRRVMGKEIKFLLHFVKESKQDESGMPNNRFLAERTGGTYSTLKVQPAELEDSGVYFCASSPEPGKLFFGAFFGQGTRLTVV.

The chain combines TRBV14 with TRBJ1-2; the D gene is possibly TRBD1 (6 bases). The CDR3 totals 16 residues. V lost 1 base and J lost 1, with 13 bases in between. The V gene's germline CDR1 is SGHDN and CDR2 FVKESK. CDR3 sequence reads: CASSQAEGGINYGYTF. CDR3 nucleotide sequence: TGTGCCAGCAGCCAAGCCGAGGGGGGGATTAACTATGGCTACACCTTC.

V and J are TRBV18 and TRBJ1-1, with 7 nucleotides matching TRBD1. V was clipped by 3 bases and J by 7 bases; unmatched bases: 11. Germline V gene sequence: CDR1 KGHSH, CDR2 LQKENI. CDR3 length: 15 residues. The CDR3 reads CASSPQYGQVFEAFF. In DNA, the CDR3 is TGTGCCAGCTCACCGCAATACGGACAGGTGTTTGAAGCTTTCTTT.

This rearrangement joins TRBV7-9 to TRBJ1-1; D uncertain. This CDR3 comprises 13 residues. Germline V gene sequence: CDR1 SEHNR, CDR2 FQNEAQ (reference sequence). V was shortened by 1 base and J by 1 base, with 4 bases between the two germline ends. For the CDR3, the DNA is TGTGCCAGCAGCTTAGAAGCGAACACTGAAGCTTTCTTT. Amino acids: CASSLEANTEAFF.

The chain's CDR3 is CASSQELTGNTEAFF. CDR3 nucleotide sequence: TGTGCCAGCAGCCAAGAACTTACAGGGAACACTGAAGCTTTCTTT. This chain links TRBV4-2 with TRBJ1-1, with D possibly TRBD1 on 5 matching bases. The V gene lost 0 bases and the J gene lost 1 base, with 9 bases spanning the gap. This CDR3 contains 15 residues. Germline V CDR1 and CDR2: LGHNA, YNFKEQ.

The chain employs TRBV19 and TRBJ2-1; 11 bases fit TRBD2. The germline CDR1 and CDR2 sequences are LNHDA and SQIVND (reference sequence). After removal of 3 bases from V and 4 bases from J, the junction contained 5 bases not matched to a gene. The CDR3 spans 16 residues. The CDR3 nucleotides are TGTGCCAGTAGTATCCAGACTAGCGGGGCTTACAATGAGCAGTTCTTC. As protein: CASSIQTSGAYNEQFF.

The CDR3 is CASSGTSGQGAIGELFF. As DNA, the CDR3 is TGTGCCAGCAGCGGGACCTCGGGACAGGGGGCGATCGGGGAGCTGTTTTTT. The chain joins TRBV9 to TRBJ2-2, with TRBD1 matching 12 bases. The V gene's germline CDR1 is SGDLS and CDR2 YYNGEE. The CDR3 has 17 amino acids. The V and J ends lost 3 bases and 7 bases, in that order; junction bases with no gene match: 10.

This chain joins TRBV18 and TRBJ1-1; D remains ambiguous. Germline values: CDR1 KGHSH, CDR2 LQKENI. V was trimmed by 3 bases and J by 7 bases, leaving 15 bases between them. The CDR3 totals 14 residues. The CDR3 protein is CASSPTDAGLEAFF. The CDR3 bases are TGTGCCAGCTCACCCACAGACGCAGGACTTGAAGCTTTCTTT.

The V and J genes are TRBV5-6 and TRBJ1-1, with D perhaps matching TRBD1 (6 bases). The CDR3 sequence is 15 residues long. V was shortened by 1 base and J by 3 bases, with 13 bases between the two germline ends. The germline CDR1 and CDR2 sequences are SGHDT and YYEEEE. The DNA for the CDR3 is TGTGCCAGCAGCTTGTCGGGGGGCTGGGACACTGAAGCTTTCTTT. Translating gives CASSLSGGWDTEAFF.

The V and J genes are TRBV15 and TRBJ1-1, with D unresolved. The CDR3 is made up of 16 amino acids. The V end was cut by 1 base, the J end by 4 bases, with 16 bases between. CDR1 and CDR2 from the germline V gene are LNHNV and YYDKDF (reference sequence). The CDR3 spells CATSRVGSLWGTEAFF. The CDR3 coding sequence is TGTGCCACCAGCAGAGTTGGCAGCCTTTGGGGCACTGAAGCTTTCTTT.

This clone was picked up a small number of times. In DNA, the CDR3 is TGTGCCAGCAGCTTAGGTTTAGGGCAAGATTCACCCCTCCACTTT. Protein sequence: CASSLGLGQDSPLHF. The gene calls are TRBV7-9 and TRBJ1-6, with D uncertain. CDR3 size: 15 residues. The V gene lost 1 base and the J gene lost 8 bases, with 12 bases spanning the gap. CDR1 is SEHNR and CDR2 is FQNEAQ in the germline V gene (reference sequence).

The V call is TRBV25-1, the J call TRBJ1-6, with 8 bases aligning to TRBD1. This CDR3 is built from 16 residues. V trimming: 4 bases; J trimming: 8 bases; junction bases outside the gene matches: 10. Germline V gene sequence: CDR1 MGHDK, CDR2 SYGVNS. CDR3 DNA sequence: TGTGCCAGCAGTGTTTCGGACAGGGCTTTACATTCACCCCTCCACTTT. Protein sequence: CASSVSDRALHSPLHF.

The rearrangement joins TRBV5-1 to TRBJ2-5; D might be TRBD2 (5 bases). Germline V CDR1 and CDR2: SGHRS, YFSETQ. Trimming took off 2 bases at V and 7 bases at J, with 15 bases between the two ends. The CDR3 loop spans 14 amino acids. This CDR3 is CASSFNEGGVTQYF. DNA for the CDR3: TGCGCCAGCAGCTTTAATGAAGGAGGTGTGACCCAGTACTTC.

V usage is TRBV15 and J usage is TRBJ1-6; perhaps TRBD1 as D (6 bases). Germline V gene data show CDR1 as LNHNV and CDR2 as YYDKDF (reference sequence). CDR3 size: 16 residues. V shed 0 bases and J shed 9 bases, with 15 bases lying between them. The CDR3 protein is CATSRETGTRPSPLHF. The CDR3, as DNA: TGTGCCACCAGCAGAGAAACCGGGACACGACCTTCACCCCTCCACTTT.

The V and J genes are TRBV21-1 and TRBJ1-2; the table's D call TRBD1 went unverified against the DNA. TRBV21-1 counts as a pseudogene. This CDR3 is 15 amino acids long. CDR3 protein: CASSNPWGSLYGYTF. The CDR3 DNA follows: TGTGCCAGCAGCAACCCTTGGGGCAGCCTCTATGGCTACACCTTC.

Written as DNA, the CDR3 is TGTGCCAGCAGCTTAGGTCAGGCATATTCACCCCTCCACTTT. Protein product: CASSLGQAYSPLHF. The V and J genes are TRBV7-3 and TRBJ1-6; D call uncertain. CDR1 and CDR2 (germline): SGHTA, FQGTGA. This CDR3 contains 14 residues. V gave up 2 bases and J gave up 8 bases, with 10 bases separating them.

This chain joins TRBV4-3 and TRBJ1-2; D gene unclear. Per germline, CDR1 LGHNA and CDR2 YSLEER. The CDR3 sequence is 16 residues long. The V end was cut by 0 bases, the J end by 4 bases, with 15 bases between. This chain's CDR3 is CASSQDLVTEIYGYTF. The CDR3 DNA follows: TGCGCCAGCAGCCAAGATCTAGTTACGGAGATCTATGGCTACACCTTC.

CDR3: CATSNGGQGHTEAFF. CDR3 coding DNA: TGTGCCACCAGCAATGGCGGACAGGGTCACACTGAAGCTTTCTTT. J is TRBJ1-1 and V is TRBV15, with TRBD1 identical over 8 bases. Losses at the gene ends were 4 bases for V and 3 bases for J; bases not matched to a gene: 7. Per germline, CDR1 LNHNV and CDR2 YYDKDF (reference sequence). The CDR3 is made up of 15 amino acids.

The chain combines TRBV4-3 with TRBJ1-3; D perhaps matches TRBD1 (5 bases). CDR1 LGHNA and CDR2 YSLEER come from the germline V gene. V shed 4 bases and J shed 0 bases, with 31 bases lying between them. This CDR3 region has 22 residues. The CDR3 nucleotides read TGCGCCAGCAGCCCTAGTTGGGACCGGGTCAAAGTTGCCGGGTACTCTGGAAACACCATATATTTT. As protein: CASSPSWDRVKVAGYSGNTIYF.

This chain uses TRBV29-1 with TRBJ1-2; D remains unclear. CDR1 is SQVTM and CDR2 is ANQGSEA in the germline V gene. The CDR3 length is 14 residues. Deletions cut 6 bases from V and 2 bases from J, with 16 bases between. CDR3 residues: CSVSSSSSNYGYTF. The DNA of the CDR3 is TGCAGCGTATCTTCGTCGAGTTCGAACTATGGCTACACCTTC.

The chain links TRBV7-9 to TRBJ1-2; perhaps TRBD1 as D (5 bases). Germline CDR1 SEHNR, CDR2 FQNEAQ (reference sequence). The V and J ends lost 5 bases and 6 bases respectively, with 16 bases between them. The CDR3 totals 14 residues. In DNA form, the CDR3 reads TGTGCCAGCAGCCCGCAGGGCCAAAGAAATGGCTACACCTTC. It is translated as CASSPQGQRNGYTF.

The chain links TRBV4-2 to TRBJ2-2; TRBD2 matches at 7 bases. This CDR3 has 16 amino acids. Germline V lookup: CDR1 LGHNA, CDR2 YNFKEQ. V was clipped by 0 bases and J by 10 bases; unmatched bases: 11. The CDR3 nucleotides read TGTGCCAGCAGCCAAGATATTGGACTAGGTAGCGAGGAGCTGTTTTTT. Translation gives CASSQDIGLGSEELFF.